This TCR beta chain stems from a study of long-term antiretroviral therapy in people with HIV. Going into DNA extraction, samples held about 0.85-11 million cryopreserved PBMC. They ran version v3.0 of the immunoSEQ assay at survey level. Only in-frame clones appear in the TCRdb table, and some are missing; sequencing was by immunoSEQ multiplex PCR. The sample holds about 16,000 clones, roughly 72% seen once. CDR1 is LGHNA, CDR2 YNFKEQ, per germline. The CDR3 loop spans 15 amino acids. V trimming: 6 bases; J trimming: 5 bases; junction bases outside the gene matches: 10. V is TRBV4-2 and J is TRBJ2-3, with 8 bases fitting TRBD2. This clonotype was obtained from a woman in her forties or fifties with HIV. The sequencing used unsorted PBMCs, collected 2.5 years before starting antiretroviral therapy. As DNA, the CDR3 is TGTGCCAGCAGTTCCGAGCGGGGGTTTGGAGATACGCAGTATTTT. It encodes CASSSERGFGDTQYF.